This TCR beta chain was captured in a study of T cell changes during pregnancy in multiple sclerosis (dated 2019 in TCRdb). Regarding the research as a whole: The study looked at changes in the T cell repertoire across pregnancy in women with multiple sclerosis.

Reading from cysteine to phenylalanine, the CDR3 counts 18 amino acids. Here the CDR3 DNA is all that survives: 54 bases in frame from base 1. CDR1 and CDR2 are read off the germline V gene as LGHNA and YSLEER. V is cut back by 0 bases and J by 7 bases, with 17 bases in the junction unmatched. The protocol used for the library was the immunoSEQ multiplex PCR assay. The clones in this table, taken by TCRdb from immuneACCESS, are in-frame only. Not every clone is retained; where verified, under half of the shortfall comes from an unresolved V gene, and the cause of the rest is unknown. Across this sample there are fewer than 85,000 clones, with around 94% seen only once. The top ten clonotypes cover 2.8% of the sample. As regards this clone: Its antigen specificity is not known. Within one base of it there is no much larger clone, and no base qualities were kept.

The sequence derives from a female donor in good health, enrolled as a control in a pregnancy study. The sequence links TRBV4-3 to TRBJ2-7, and 8 junction bases match TRBD2. This material consisted of peripheral blood, taken in the third trimester of pregnancy. The nucleotide sequence is given as TGCGCCAGCAGCCAAGATTTCGCTAGCGGGTGGTTTCGTGGGGAGCAGTACTTC. Its amino acids are CASSQDFASGWFRGEQYF.